This entry is about one TCR beta chain. The repertoire was sequenced with immunoSEQ multiplex PCR; TCRdb's copy has only in-frame clones and lacks some. The profile shows roughly 110,000 clones, 80% to 95% of them singletons. This record comes from a study of T cell responses to AZD1222 COVID-19 vaccine. CDR3 length: 17 residues. Germline V lookup: CDR1 LNHDA, CDR2 SQIVND (reference sequence). Trimming removed 6 bases from V and 0 bases from J, with 15 bases in between. The receptor's source is an adult who received the AZD1222 COVID-19 vaccine. V gene TRBV19 combines with J gene TRBJ2-6; either TRBD1 or TRBD2 may supply D (6 bases each). The sequenced sample was peripheral blood, obtained 28 days after the second AZD1222 dose. The CDR3 sequence: CASSLRGLSSGANVLTF. The CDR3 DNA reads TGTGCCAGTAGCCTCAGGGGACTCAGCTCTGGGGCCAACGTCCTGACTTTC.